The source of this T cell receptor beta chain is a study of cytomegalovirus exposure and HLA in healthy donors. Turning to the study itself: The roughly 700 first-cohort repertoires and the 95 to 150 validation repertoires shared the same platform, a later analysis reported.

Regarding the study as a whole: Most TCR sequences were seen very rarely across donors, but some public TCRs occurred in many. A list of about 160 TCR beta chains associated with cytomegalovirus was given.

The CDR3 contains 17 residues. V shed 1 base, J shed 6 bases, and the junction held 10 bases outside the gene matches. Per germline, CDR1 MGHRA and CDR2 YSYEKL. Here immunoSEQ multiplex PCR was the method, and the copy in TCRdb shows in-frame clones only, minus some. The sample has about 280,000 clones, 86% seen once. On this clone: The antigen remains unidentified.

The sequence was obtained from a woman younger than 30 in good health and CMV-seronegative. The chain is built from TRBV4-1 and TRBJ2-1; 9 bases agree with TRBD1. The source material was PBMCs. CDR3 amino acids: CASSQGLRDREGNEQFF. DNA of the CDR3: TGCGCCAGCAGCCAAGGGCTCCGGGACAGGGAAGGCAATGAGCAGTTCTTC.